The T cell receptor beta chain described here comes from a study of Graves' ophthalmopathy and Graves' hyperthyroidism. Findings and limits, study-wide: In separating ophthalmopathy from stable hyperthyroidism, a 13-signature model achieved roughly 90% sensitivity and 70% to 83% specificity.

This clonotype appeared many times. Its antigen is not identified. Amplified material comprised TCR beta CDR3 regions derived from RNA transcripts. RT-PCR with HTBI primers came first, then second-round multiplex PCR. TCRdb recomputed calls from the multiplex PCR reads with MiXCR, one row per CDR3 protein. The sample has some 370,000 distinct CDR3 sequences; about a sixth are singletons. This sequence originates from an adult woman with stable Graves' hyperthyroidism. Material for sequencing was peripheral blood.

In DNA form, the CDR3 reads TGTGCCAGCAGCTTAGCCATCGGGACAGCATTTAACTATGGCTACACCTTC. Its translation is CASSLAIGTAFNYGYTF. The chain links TRBV7-9 to TRBJ1-2; 7 bases fit TRBD1. Germline CDR1 and CDR2: SEHNR and FQNEAQ (reference sequence). The CDR3 is made up of 17 amino acids. J was trimmed by 1 base and V by 0 bases; bases with no gene match: 8. The whole variable domain, remainder taken from reference TRBV7-9 and TRBJ1-2, is DTGVSQNPRHKITKRGQNVTFRCDPISEHNRLYWYRQTLGQGPEFLTYFQNEAQLEKSRLLSDRFSAERPKGSFSTLEIQRTEQGDSAMYLCASSLAIGTAFNYGYTFGSGTRLTVV.